The 10 T cell receptor beta chains listed next were all sequenced from one sample in a study of cytomegalovirus exposure and HLA in healthy donors. Clones were sequenced by immunoSEQ multiplex PCR, and TCRdb holds only the in-frame ones, with some missing. The sample shows about 98,000 clones, roughly nine tenths of them seen only once. The specimen was PBMCs. These receptors originate from a young man in good health and CMV-seropositive.

This chain links TRBV29-1 with TRBJ2-7, with D perhaps TRBD1 (6 bases). V lost 4 bases, J lost 2 bases, and 12 bases lay in between. CDR3 length: 13 amino acids. The V gene's germline CDR1 is SQVTM and CDR2 ANQGSEA. CDR3: CSVGQVSTYEQYF. The CDR3 DNA follows: TGCAGCGTTGGACAGGTGTCAACCTACGAGCAGTACTTC.

This chain joins TRBV11-2 and TRBJ2-7; D ambiguous. The CDR3 is 13 amino acids. The V end lost 2 bases, the J end lost 0 bases, and 5 bases lay between the germline ends. Germline CDR1 reads SGHAT; CDR2 reads FQNNGV. For the CDR3, the DNA is TGTGCCAGCAGCTTACCGTCCTCCTACGAGCAGTACTTC. Protein sequence: CASSLPSSYEQYF.

Comments on this clone: The junction departs from the called germline gene at one end, perhaps through a read error. The rearrangement uses TRBV2 and TRBJ2-1; D remains unclear. The CDR3 totals 11 residues. The germline gives CDR1 SNHLY, CDR2 FYNNEI. The CDR3, as DNA: TGTGCCAGCAGGGCCTACAGTGAGCAGTTCTTC. Translating it yields CASRAYSEQFF.

V gene TRBV5-4 combines with J gene TRBJ1-1; D possibly corresponds to TRBD1 (5 bases). From germline, CDR1 is SGHNT and CDR2 YYREEE (reference sequence). CDR3 length equals 16 residues. The germline V and J ends were trimmed by 4 bases and 4 bases, with 20 bases remaining between them. The CDR3 region is CASSQGQGTPPTEAFF. The CDR3 DNA is TGTGCCAGCAGCCAGGGTCAGGGAACCCCGCCCACTGAAGCTTTCTTT. Using reference TRBV5-4 and TRBJ1-1 for the parts outside the CDR3, the full variable domain is ETGVTQSPTHLIKTRGQQVTLRCSSQSGHNTVSWYQQALGQGPQFIFQYYREEENGRGNFPPRFSGLQFPNYSSELNVNALELDDSALYLCASSQGQGTPPTEAFFGQGTRLTVV.

The chain is built from TRBV4-3 and TRBJ1-4; 10 bases are a match to TRBD1. J was trimmed by 7 bases and V by 2 bases; bases with no gene match: 1. The CDR3 extends over 14 amino acids. Germline lookup yields CDR1 LGHNA and CDR2 YSLEER. The chain's CDR3 is CASSQRDRGEKLFF. The CDR3 DNA is TGCGCCAGCAGCCAACGGGACAGGGGTGAAAAACTGTTTTTT.

This clone occurred a few times. This sequence joins TRBV19 and TRBJ2-7; 11 positions agree with TRBD1. V was pared by 0 bases and J by 2 bases, with 0 bases of the junction left unmatched. The CDR3 contains 15 residues. The germline gives CDR1 LNHDA, CDR2 SQIVND (reference sequence). The CDR3 spells CASSIEGQGAYEQYF. DNA of the CDR3: TGTGCCAGTAGTATAGAGGGACAGGGGGCCTACGAGCAGTACTTC.

The chain employs TRBV4-3 and TRBJ2-2; maybe TRBD1 (5 bases). The ends were cut back, 0 bases at V and 2 bases at J, with 13 bases in the middle. The CDR3 is 17 residues long. Germline CDR1 is LGHNA and CDR2 is YSLEER. The CDR3 DNA sequence: TGCGCCAGCAGCCAAGATTCGATAGGGGATAACACCGGGGAGCTGTTTTTT. Translation gives CASSQDSIGDNTGELFF.

The gene calls are TRBV27 and TRBJ2-3; D might be TRBD2 (5 bases). Germline loops: CDR1 MNHEY, CDR2 SMNVEV (reference sequence). The CDR3 covers 17 residues. V lost 5 bases and J 0 bases, leaving 18 bases between the germline ends. CDR3 loop: CASSPWAGTHSTDTQYF. The CDR3 DNA reads as TGTGCCAGCAGTCCATGGGCGGGTACCCATAGCACAGATACGCAGTATTTT.

As regards this clone: A read error may explain this, as a much larger clone is one base away. J is TRBJ2-3 and V is TRBV4-2, with D perhaps matching TRBD2 (7 bases). Germline V gene sequence: CDR1 LGHNA, CDR2 YNFKEQ. The CDR3 is made up of 15 amino acids. V was trimmed by 0 bases and J by 4 bases, leaving 11 bases between them. The CDR3 sequence is CASSQEWGGPDTQYF. The CDR3 DNA is TGTGCCAGCAGCCAAGAGTGGGGGGGCCCAGATACGCAGTATTTT.

The chain uses TRBV9 and TRBJ2-3; D is possibly TRBD1 (5 bases). The V end was cut by 0 bases, the J end by 4 bases, with 12 bases between. Germline V gives CDR1 SGDLS, CDR2 YYNGEE. This CDR3 spans 15 amino acids. The CDR3 nucleotides are TGTGCCAGCAGCGTAGGAGCAGGGTGGGCAGATACGCAGTATTTT. This gives the protein CASSVGAGWADTQYF.